The clone carrying this T cell receptor beta chain was counted only a few times. Its antigen is unidentified. The table came from immunoSEQ multiplex PCR; TCRdb's copy has only in-frame clones and leaves some out. The table has around 120,000 clones, around 88% seen once; the top ten hold roughly 10%. The germline CDR1 and CDR2 sequences are PRHDT and FYEKMQ (reference sequence). The V end lost 3 bases, the J end lost 2 bases, and 16 bases lay between the germline ends. CDR3 length equals 16 residues. The data are from a study of T cell responses to AZD1222 COVID-19 vaccine. Findings and caveats of the study: Clonal diversity may have been underestimated, and the donors were mostly white British, with more females than males.

V and J are TRBV13 and TRBJ1-1; D possibly corresponds to TRBD1 (5 bases). The specimen was peripheral blood, collected on day 0 of MenACWY control vaccination. This TCR was sampled from an adult in good health. The CDR3 sequence: CASSFLDTGRNTEAFF. The DNA for the CDR3 is TGTGCCAGCAGCTTCTTGGATACAGGTCGAAACACTGAAGCTTTCTTT.